Included here is one T cell receptor beta chain sequence, with context. Negatively enriched CD4+ T cells were divided by CD45RA into naive and memory. TCRdb's table, derived via immunoSEQ multiplex PCR, lists solely in-frame clones and lacks some. This table has some 1.5 million clones, roughly 97% appearing once. This sample is part of a study of shared clonotypes between healthy human individuals. Germline loops: CDR1 SGHAT, CDR2 FQNNGV. V was trimmed by 1 base and J by 1 base, leaving 5 bases between them. This CDR3 contains 15 residues. This chain connects TRBV11-2 to TRBJ2-6; D unresolved. The sequence came from a young man in good health. Material for sequencing was naive CD4+ T cells sorted from blood. The subset denotes: CD45RA+ positively selected. In nucleotides, the CDR3 is TGTGCCAGCAGCTTAGTGAAGTCTGGGGCCAACGTCCTGACTTTC. Its protein product is CASSLVKSGANVLTF.